The 5 T cell receptor beta chains below were found in one sample sequenced in a study of blood T cell repertoires in COVID-19. Only in-frame clones appear in the TCRdb table, and some are missing; sequencing was by immunoSEQ multiplex PCR. Of about 140,000 clones in the sample, more than 80% were seen once. Sequenced material: peripheral blood. These TCRs come from a human donor in a cohort sampled during active COVID-19.

V is TRBV30 and J is TRBJ2-3; D gene uncertain. Trimming took off 2 bases at V and 2 bases at J, with 2 bases between the two ends. Per the germline V gene, CDR1 is GTSNPN and CDR2 is SVGIG (reference sequence). The CDR3 is 11 amino acids. The CDR3 nucleotides are TGTGCCTGGAGTTACACAGATACGCAGTATTTT. Protein sequence: CAWSYTDTQYF.

This clone occurred once. This chain links TRBV30 with TRBJ1-6; D ambiguous. The CDR3 has 17 residues. Germline-derived CDR1 and CDR2 are GTSNPN and SVGIG (reference sequence). Deletions cut 3 bases from V and 6 bases from J, with 21 bases between. CDR3 bases: TGTGCCTGGAGCAGAAGACTTGGGTCCTCGGGTAATTCACCCCTCCACTTT. Protein sequence: CAWSRRLGSSGNSPLHF.

This clone was recorded once. This chain links TRBV3-1 (or the pseudogene TRBV3-2) with TRBJ1-6; 8 bases fit TRBD1. In germline, CDR1 is LGHDT, CDR2 YNNKEL (reference sequence). CDR3 length equals 15 residues. The ends lost 3 bases at V and 6 bases at J; junction bases unmatched: 4. CDR3 sequence reads: CASSHRQGANSPLHF. CDR3 bases: TGTGCCAGCAGCCATAGGCAGGGGGCTAATTCACCCCTCCACTTT.

The J gene is TRBJ2-3, the V gene TRBV7-9, with 8 positions matching TRBD2. The CDR3 runs to 13 residues. J lost 10 bases, V lost 4 bases, and 7 bases had no gene match. CDR1 and CDR2 from the germline V gene are SEHNR and FQNEAQ (reference sequence). The CDR3 coding sequence is TGTGCCAGCAGCTCCCCCGGGAGGGGTGCGCAGTATTTT. Its translation: CASSSPGRGAQYF.

The chain joins TRBV19 to TRBJ2-5; no firm D call. This CDR3 is 14 amino acids long. V dropped 10 bases and J dropped 1 base, with 16 bases sitting between them. CDR1 is LNHDA, CDR2 SQIVND, per germline (reference sequence). DNA of the CDR3: TGTGCCACCCAAAGGTCAGGATTCCAAGAGACCCAGTACTTC. As protein: CATQRSGFQETQYF.